The 24 T cell receptor beta chains below come from one sample, sequenced in a study of blood T cell repertoires in COVID-19. Using immunoSEQ multiplex PCR, the repertoire was profiled, and TCRdb retains in-frame clones only, with some absent. This sample has over 100,000 clones, with 80% to 90% found just once. The specimen was peripheral blood. The receptors shown here come from a man aged 40-55 years with acute or convalescent COVID-19.

The rearrangement links TRBV14 to TRBJ2-4, with 12 bases that match TRBD2. The CDR3 runs 17 residues. In germline, CDR1 is SGHDN, CDR2 FVKESK. V was clipped by 3 bases and J by 0 bases; unmatched bases: 3. CDR3 in amino acids: CASSQKTSGRAKNIQYF. The CDR3 nucleotides read TGTGCCAGCAGCCAGAAGACTAGCGGGAGAGCCAAAAACATTCAGTACTTC.

The chain carries TRBV7-6 and TRBJ2-2, with 7 bases lining up with TRBD1. Trimming took 10 bases from V and 6 from J; bases not matched to a gene: 17. This CDR3 has 16 residues. Germline V gene sequence: CDR1 SGHVS, CDR2 FNYEAQ. CDR3 loop: CAIGQAYLMGAGELFF. The CDR3 nucleotides read TGTGCCATTGGACAGGCTTACTTGATGGGGGCCGGGGAGCTGTTTTTT.

This clone appeared once. This rearrangement joins TRBV7-6 to TRBJ2-6, with TRBD2 identical over 10 bases. There are 19 residues in the CDR3. The germline gives CDR1 SGHVS, CDR2 FNYEAQ. J was trimmed by 1 base and V by 0 bases; bases with no gene match: 6. The CDR3 sequence: CASSLALISGRSGANVLTF. The CDR3 DNA is TGTGCCAGCAGCTTAGCGCTCATTAGCGGGAGGTCTGGGGCCAACGTCCTGACTTTC.

This clone appeared a single time. The chain couples TRBV5-1 to TRBJ1-1; no clear D gene. Per the germline V gene, CDR1 is SGHRS and CDR2 is YFSETQ. V lost 0 bases to trimming and J lost 4 bases, with 10 bases between them. The CDR3 is 14 amino acids. In DNA, the CDR3 is TGCGCCAGCAGCTTGGCGCGGGGAGCCACTGAAGCTTTCTTT. Translated, it gives CASSLARGATEAFF.

The chain employs TRBV5-5 and TRBJ1-6; D is ambiguous. V dropped 2 bases and J dropped 11 bases, with 20 bases sitting between them. CDR1 SGHKS and CDR2 YYEKEE come from the germline V gene (reference sequence). The CDR3 sequence is 16 residues long. Here the CDR3 DNA reads TGTGCCAGCAGCTTTGCAGCGGGCTCGGACCTTACACCCCTCCACTTT. It codes for CASSFAAGSDLTPLHF.

V and J are TRBV6-5 and TRBJ2-1, with 10 bases that match TRBD1. This CDR3 is 15 amino acids long. CDR1 MNHEY and CDR2 SVGAGI come from the germline V gene. Trimming took 6 bases from V and 5 from J; bases not matched to a gene: 7. DNA for the CDR3: TGTGCCAGCAGAAGTCCGGGACAGGGGCACAATGAGCAGTTCTTC. The encoded protein is CASRSPGQGHNEQFF.

This rearrangement joins TRBV5-1 to TRBJ2-1, with a weak D call TRBD1 (6 bases). The V and J ends lost 4 bases and 10 bases respectively, with 24 bases between them. The CDR3 spans 16 residues. CDR1 is SGHRS, CDR2 YFSETQ, per germline. CDR3 in amino acids: CASSPARGSRADEQFF. CDR3 in DNA: TGCGCCAGCAGCCCCGCCAGGGGCTCCCGTGCTGACGAGCAGTTCTTC.

This clone was seen a few times. The J gene is TRBJ1-3, the V gene TRBV7-2; D unresolved. CDR3 length equals 15 residues. Trimming removed 5 bases at V and 2 bases at J, with 13 bases between. The germline V gene encodes CDR1 SGHTA and CDR2 FQGNSA. The CDR3 is CASSPQIRTGNTIYF. The CDR3 bases are TGTGCCAGCAGCCCTCAGATCAGAACTGGAAACACCATATATTTT.

A few counts support this clone. The gene calls are TRBV12-3 or TRBV12-4 and TRBJ2-1, with D possibly matching TRBD2 (6 bases). There are 13 residues in the CDR3. The V and J ends lost 6 bases and 6 bases respectively, with 12 bases between them. The CDR3 DNA reads TGTGCCAGCAGCGGGGGAATCGGCAATGAGCAGTTCTTC. This gives the protein CASSGGIGNEQFF.

In DNA form, the CDR3 reads TGTGCCAGCAGCCTCCGGGACAGGGCCTACAATGAGCAGTTCTTC. Translated: CASSLRDRAYNEQFF. V and J are TRBV6-5 and TRBJ2-1, with 9 bases that match TRBD1. The CDR3 has 15 amino acids. Unmatched junction bases numbered 5, after V lost 6 bases and J lost 2 bases. The germline CDR1 and CDR2 sequences are MNHEY and SVGAGI.

This chain uses TRBV12-3 or TRBV12-4 with TRBJ1-5; a weak D match, TRBD1 (6 bases). CDR3 length equals 13 residues. Trimming stripped 6 bases from V and 6 bases from J, with 12 bases between. CDR3 DNA: TGTGCCAGCAGGCCCGCGGGGGCTCAGCCCCAGCATTTT. This encodes CASRPAGAQPQHF.

This clone was seen a handful of times. This sequence joins TRBV7-8 and TRBJ2-1; perhaps TRBD2 as D (6 bases). From germline, CDR1 is SGHVS and CDR2 FQNEAQ. CDR3 length: 15 residues. The V and J ends lost 6 bases and 7 bases respectively, with 19 bases between them. Here the CDR3 reads CASSFPGLPSNEQFF. CDR3 bases: TGTGCCAGCAGTTTCCCGGGACTCCCGAGTAATGAGCAGTTCTTC.

The genes are TRBV7-5 and TRBJ2-7; TRBD2, the D gene given by the table, was not confirmed from the DNA. TRBV7-5 is a pseudogene segment. The CDR3 is made up of 13 amino acids. The CDR3 spells CARSLRDFYEQYF. CDR3 nucleotides: TGTGCCAGAAGCTTACGGGACTTCTACGAGCAGTACTTC.

This clone was detected only a few times. The chain combines TRBV7-8 with TRBJ1-6; D remains unclear. Per the germline V gene, CDR1 is SGHVS and CDR2 is FQNEAQ. The V and J ends lost 0 bases and 0 bases respectively, with 12 bases between them. CDR3 length: 18 amino acids. This chain's CDR3 is CASSLARQVGSYNSPLHF. The CDR3 DNA follows: TGTGCCAGCAGCTTAGCCCGGCAGGTCGGCTCCTATAATTCACCCCTCCACTTT.

CDR3 sequence reads: CASGTRWGQGQPQHF. CDR3 nucleotides: TGTGCCAGTGGGACCCGGTGGGGGCAGGGTCAGCCCCAGCATTTT. This rearrangement joins TRBV19 to TRBJ1-5; the D gene is possibly TRBD1 (6 bases). V lost 8 bases, J lost 6 bases, and 20 bases lay in between. From germline, CDR1 is LNHDA and CDR2 SQIVND (reference sequence). The CDR3 extends over 15 amino acids.

This chain uses TRBV28 with TRBJ2-5, with 9 bases fitting TRBD1. CDR3 length equals 15 residues. CDR1 and CDR2 (germline): MDHEN, SYDVKM. V lost 4 bases to trimming and J lost 7 bases; unmatched junction nucleotides: 10. The CDR3 here is CASSSAGTGTATQYF. As DNA, the CDR3 is TGTGCCAGCAGTTCCGCCGGGACAGGGACGGCGACCCAGTACTTC.

The chain links TRBV9 to TRBJ1-6; D not certain. V was clipped by 0 bases and J by 2 bases, with 3 bases between them. The CDR3 has 14 amino acids. Germline V gene lookup returns CDR1 SGDLS and CDR2 YYNGEE. This chain's CDR3 is CASSVDTYNSPLHF. The DNA for the CDR3 is TGTGCCAGCAGCGTAGACACCTATAATTCACCCCTCCACTTT.

The chain recombines TRBV7-2 with TRBJ2-3, with 7 bases that match TRBD1. The CDR3 runs to 14 residues. V trimming: 4 bases; J trimming: 4 bases; junction bases outside the gene matches: 5. CDR1 and CDR2 (germline): SGHTA, FQGNSA. The chain's CDR3 is CASSSRDRADTQYF. DNA for the CDR3: TGTGCCAGCAGCTCCCGGGACAGAGCAGATACGCAGTATTTT.

The V gene is TRBV11-2, the J gene TRBJ2-1; D not certain. V lost 5 bases, J lost 7 bases, and 9 bases lay in between. The CDR3 sequence is 12 residues long. Germline V lookup: CDR1 SGHAT, CDR2 FQNNGV. The CDR3 loop is CASSHDRNEQFF. In nucleotides, the CDR3 is TGTGCCAGCAGCCATGATCGGAATGAGCAGTTCTTC.

This chain uses TRBV7-9 with TRBJ1-4; D not resolved. V gave up 6 bases and J gave up 8 bases, with 19 bases separating them. This CDR3 comprises 15 residues. From germline, CDR1 is SEHNR and CDR2 FQNEAQ (reference sequence). The DNA of the CDR3 is TGTGCCAGCAGTTCTCGCGGAGGCCTAGAGGAAAAACTGTTTTTT. Protein: CASSSRGGLEEKLFF. Full variable domain (rest looked up from reference TRBV7-9 and TRBJ1-4): DTGVSQNPRHKITKRGQNVTFRCDPISEHNRLYWYRQTLGQGPEFLTYFQNEAQLEKSRLLSDRFSAERPKGSFSTLEIQRTEQGDSAMYLCASSSRGGLEEKLFFGSGTQLSVL.

Concerning this clone itself: Relative to the germline gene, one junction end is altered; a read error may explain this. This rearrangement joins TRBV7-7 to TRBJ2-1; D gene ambiguous. Germline V CDR1 and CDR2: SSHAT, FNYEAQ (reference sequence). This CDR3 contains 15 residues. The CDR3 region is CASSPHPSSYNEQFF. The CDR3 coding sequence is TGTGCTAGCAGCCCACACCCTAGCTCCTACAATGAGCAGTTCTTC.

The chain combines TRBV5-1 with TRBJ1-1; tentative D call: TRBD1 (5 bases). Trimming pared 3 bases from V and 4 bases from J, leaving 13 bases between. CDR1 is SGHRS and CDR2 is YFSETQ in the germline V gene. The CDR3 is 14 residues long. The CDR3 here is CASSWFRDSTEAFF. CDR3 coding DNA: TGCGCCAGCAGCTGGTTCAGGGATTCCACTGAAGCTTTCTTT.

V and J are TRBV11-1 and TRBJ2-1; 13 bases fit TRBD2. The germline gives CDR1 SGHAT, CDR2 FQDESV (reference sequence). The CDR3 extends over 15 amino acids. With 5 bases clipped from V and 7 bases from J, the junction kept 5 bases outside the gene matches. CDR3 nucleotides: TGTGCCAGCAGCGTCGGACTAGCGGGAGTTAATGAGCAGTTCTTC. This sequence encodes CASSVGLAGVNEQFF.

The genes are TRBV9 and TRBJ1-1; TRBD1 agrees at 7 bases. The CDR3 is 13 residues long. Unmatched junction bases numbered 2, after V lost 4 bases and J lost 2 bases. Germline V gene sequence: CDR1 SGDLS, CDR2 YYNGEE. The CDR3 sequence: CASSQGGNTEAFF. The DNA for the CDR3 is TGTGCCAGCAGCCAAGGGGGCAACACTGAAGCTTTCTTT.